Listed below are T cell receptor beta chains from one sample, sequenced in a study of blood T cell repertoires in COVID-19. Profiled with immunoSEQ multiplex PCR; TCRdb holds only in-frame clones, not every one. The top ten hold approximately 10% of the sample, which has fewer than 100,000 clones, approximately 89% seen once. The specimen sequenced was peripheral blood. These TCRs come from a man aged 45 to 65 with acute or convalescent COVID-19. Each CDR3 is given with its conserved first and last residue. D genes are given only for firm matches. Some rows mark clone size as missing; the rest say once, few, many or name a class of expanded clone.

NA	NA	TRBV5-1	TRBJ2-6	TGCGCCAGCAGCTCTGGACAGAGAAGCTCTGGGGCCAACGTCCTGACTTTC	CASSSGQRSSGANVLTF
NA	NA	TRBV11-3	TRBJ1-1	TGTGCCAGCAGCTTAATCGGGGAGGCCACTGAAGCTTTCTTT	CASSLIGEATEAFF
NA	NA	TRBV27	TRBJ2-2	TGTGCCAGCAGTGCCAACTTACAGGGTACCGGGGAGCTGTTTTTT	CASSANLQGTGELFF
NA	TRBD1	TRBV19	TRBJ1-2	TGTGCCAGTAGTATAGAACACAGGGGCGGCTACACCTTC	CASSIEHRGGYTF
few	NA	TRBV18	TRBJ2-5	TGTGCCAGCTCACCGGTGACACAAGAGACCCAGTACTTC	CASSPVTQETQYF
NA	NA	TRBV4-2	TRBJ1-6	TGTGCCAGCAGCCAAGTCAGGGCCGGAGATTCACCCCTCCACTTT	CASSQVRAGDSPLHF
NA	TRBD1	TRBV5-1	TRBJ1-5	TGCGCCAGCAGCTTGGAGGGACAGCAATACCAGCCCCAGCATTTT	CASSLEGQQYQPQHF
NA	NA	TRBV2	TRBJ2-7	TGTGCCAGCAGTGGGGCCAGGGCCACCTACGAGCAGTACTTC	CASSGARATYEQYF
NA	NA	TRBV21-1	TRBJ2-1	TGTGCCAGCAGCAAACACGGGCAGGGATTCTACAATGAGCAGTTCTTC	CASSKHGQGFYNEQFF
NA	TRBD1	TRBV2	TRBJ2-7	TGTGCCAGCAGTGTCCAGGGGGCAGTCTACGAGCAGTACTTC	CASSVQGAVYEQYF
NA	NA	TRBV10-2	TRBJ2-7	TGCGCCAGCAGTGCCCTTAGCTCCTACGAGCAGTACTTC	CASSALSSYEQYF
NA	NA	TRBV28	TRBJ1-6	TGTGCCAGCAGCCGCAGGGGAACTAATTCACCCCTCCACTTT	CASSRRGTNSPLHF
NA	TRBD2	TRBV5-8	TRBJ2-3	TGTGCCAGCAGCTGGAGGACTAGCGGGAGTTCAACTTTTTTT	CASSWRTSGSSTFF
few	TRBD1	TRBV7-8	TRBJ1-2	TGTGCCAGCAGCCCGGGACAGGGGAACTATGGCTACACCTTC	CASSPGQGNYGYTF
NA	NA	TRBV7-2	TRBJ2-1	TGTGCCAGCAGCCTGGGGGGTGAGCAGTTCTTC	CASSLGGEQFF
NA	NA	TRBV5-1	TRBJ1-2	TGCGCCAGCAGCTTGGTTACTTCGGGGGGCTACACCTTC	CASSLVTSGGYTF
NA	TRBD1	TRBV12-3/TRBV12-4	TRBJ2-5	TGTGCCAGCAGGCAGGGGGTCCAAGAGACCCAGTACTTC	CASRQGVQETQYF
NA	TRBD2	TRBV5-4	TRBJ2-7	TGTGCCAGCAGCCCGTCTAGCGGGAGTGTTTACGGGCAGTACTTC	CASSPSSGSVYGQYF
NA	TRBD2	TRBV20-1	TRBJ2-7	TGCAGTGCTAGTGCCGGGGCGGGAAGGTCTAGCGGGAGGGACGAGCAGTACTTC	CSASAGAGRSSGRDEQYF
NA	TRBD2	TRBV15	TRBJ2-1	TGTGCCACCAGCAGCCCGGGACTAGCGGGAGTTAATGAGCAGTTCTTC	CATSSPGLAGVNEQFF
NA	NA	TRBV7-8	TRBJ2-2	TGTGCCAGCAGCTTAGCAGGGGCCAGAGGTTACACCGGGGAGCTGTTTTTT	CASSLAGARGYTGELFF
NA	TRBD1	TRBV2	TRBJ1-1	TGTGCCGGACAGGGCCCGGGGTTT	CAGQGPGF
NA	NA	TRBV9	TRBJ1-1	TGTGCCAGCAGCGTAGGATCTAGGGGGATCCGAGCTTTCTTT	CASSVGSRGIRAFF
NA	NA	TRBV9	TRBJ2-1	TGTGCCAGCAGCGTAGACTCCTCGGGTGAGCAGTTCTTC	CASSVDSSGEQFF
NA	NA	TRBV12-3/TRBV12-4	TRBJ1-1	TGTGCCAGCAGTTTAGTGGAGTACACTGAAGCTTTCTTT	CASSLVEYTEAFF
NA	NA	TRBV14	TRBJ2-7	TGTGCCAGCAGCCAAGTGCCGGGGGTGGACGAGCAGTACTTC	CASSQVPGVDEQYF
NA	NA	TRBV7-6	TRBJ1-1	TGTGCCAGCAGCGTAGGGGCGGGGGTGAACACTGAAGCTTTCTTT	CASSVGAGVNTEAFF
NA	NA	TRBV7-9	TRBJ1-1	TGTGCCAGCAGCTTAGGGGCCGCCAGTTTCTTT	CASSLGAASFF
few	TRBD2	TRBV10-2	TRBJ2-1	TGCGCCAGCAACCTAGCGGGAGCAGGGAATGAGCAGTTCTTC	CASNLAGAGNEQFF
NA	TRBD2	TRBV2	TRBJ2-1	TGTGCCAGCAGTGATGGGGGTAGCGGGAGCAGAAATGAGCAGTTCTTC	CASSDGGSGSRNEQFF
once	NA	TRBV7-9	TRBJ2-1	TGTGCCAGCAGCTTCCAGGACTCCTACAATGAGCAGTTCTTC	CASSFQDSYNEQFF
NA	NA	TRBV27	TRBJ1-1	TGTGCCAGTAAAACCCGGGACACCCAAAACACTGAAGCTTTCTTT	CASKTRDTQNTEAFF
NA	NA	TRBV18	TRBJ1-1	TGTGCCAGCTCACCACGGACGGCCGAGGGAGCTTTCTTT	CASSPRTAEGAFF
NA	NA	TRBV7-2	TRBJ2-7	TGTGCCAGCAGCTTGGGGAGATGGGACGAGCAGTACTTC	CASSLGRWDEQYF
NA	TRBD1	TRBV6-6	TRBJ2-2	TGTGCCAGCAGGGGGACAGGGGTAACGAACACCGGGGAGCTGTTTTTT	CASRGTGVTNTGELFF
NA	TRBD2	TRBV6-5	TRBJ2-7	TGTGCCAGCAGCCAACTAGCGGGAAAGGGAGAGCAGTACTTC	CASSQLAGKGEQYF
NA	NA	TRBV2	TRBJ1-5	TGTGCCAGCAGTGAGACGTCACGGGAAGATCAGCCCCAGCATTTT	CASSETSREDQPQHF
NA	NA	TRBV6-5	TRBJ2-3	TGTGCCAGCAGTTGGTTGCGTGCGGGGGCCACAGATACGCAGTATTTT	CASSWLRAGATDTQYF
NA	NA	TRBV5-1	TRBJ2-5	TGCGCCAGCAGCCTGCAAGAGTTGCGGGAGACCCAGTACTTC	CASSLQELRETQYF
NA	TRBD2	TRBV5-1	TRBJ2-3	TGCGCCAGCAGCCCGTGGGCTAGCGGGAGGACAGATACGCAGTATTTT	CASSPWASGRTDTQYF
NA	TRBD1	TRBV15	TRBJ2-2	TGTGCCACCAGCAGAGAACAGGGGAGCACCGGGGAGCTGTTTTTT	CATSREQGSTGELFF
NA	NA	TRBV3-1/TRBV3-2	TRBJ2-5	TGTGCCAGCAGCCCTAGTATGAGGGAGGCCCTGAAAGAGACCCAGTACTTC	CASSPSMREALKETQYF
NA	TRBD2	TRBV9	TRBJ2-2	TGTGCCAGCAGCGTGACGGCTCATAGCGGGAGTGGAACCGGGGAGCTGTTTTTT	CASSVTAHSGSGTGELFF
once	TRBD1	TRBV2	TRBJ1-5	TGTGCCAGCAGTGAACGGACAGGACTCAATCAGCCCCAGCATTTT	CASSERTGLNQPQHF